This is a list of T cell receptor beta chains from one sample in a study of PD-L1 blockade in urothelial cancer. TCRdb keeps only in-frame clones here, not all; method: immunoSEQ multiplex PCR. The sample comprises tens of thousands of clones, approximately 83% of which are singletons, and roughly 17% rests with the top ten. This specimen consisted of PBMCs, obtained around atezolizumab (anti-PD-L1) treatment. The receptor set was obtained from a man in his 60s with urothelial cancer. CDR3s include the opening cysteine and the closing phenylalanine or tryptophan. A D gene is named only where the DNA matches it firmly. Size is stated for part of the rows, as once, few or many counts, or as a class when the clone is expanded.

D: TRBD1
size: few
J: TRBJ1-6
V: TRBV5-1
CDR3: CASSKGQENSPLHF
DNA: TGCGCCAGCAGCAAGGGACAGGAAAATTCACCCCTCCACTTT

D: TRBD1
size: .
J: TRBJ1-5
V: TRBV28
CDR3: CASRGTGGVQPQHF
DNA: TGTGCCAGCAGGGGGACAGGGGGCGTTCAGCCCCAGCATTTT

D: .
size: .
J: TRBJ2-2
V: TRBV7-8
CDR3: CASSSARQVNTGELFF
DNA: TGTGCCAGCAGCTCAGCCAGACAGGTGAACACCGGGGAGCTGTTTTTT

D: TRBD1
size: .
J: TRBJ1-5
V: TRBV15
CDR3: CATSRTGGSNQPQHF
DNA: TGTGCCACCAGCAGGACAGGGGGTAGCAATCAGCCCCAGCATTTT

D: TRBD2
size: once
J: TRBJ2-5
V: TRBV6-5
CDR3: CASSAAGGNQETQYF
DNA: TGTGCCAGCAGTGCCGCGGGGGGTAACCAAGAGACCCAGTACTTC

D: TRBD1
size: .
J: TRBJ1-1
V: TRBV9
CDR3: CASSPRDRRGTEAFF
DNA: TGTGCCAGCAGCCCCCGGGACAGACGGGGAACTGAAGCTTTCTTT

D: .
size: .
J: TRBJ2-1
V: TRBV4-1
CDR3: CASSQPTHTRDNEQFF
DNA: TGCGCCAGCAGCCAGCCGACTCACACCCGGGACAATGAGCAGTTCTTC

D: TRBD2
size: few
J: TRBJ2-1
V: TRBV9
CDR3: CASSVAWAGEYEQFF
DNA: TGTGCCAGCAGCGTAGCTTGGGCGGGAGAGTATGAGCAGTTCTTC

D: TRBD1
size: .
J: TRBJ2-2
V: TRBV19
CDR3: CASSTGQVRNTGELFF
DNA: TGTGCCAGTAGTACCGGACAGGTGAGGAACACCGGGGAGCTGTTTTTT

D: .
size: .
J: TRBJ1-5
V: TRBV5-6
CDR3: CASSLTDAGNNQPQHF
DNA: TGTGCCAGCAGCTTGACAGACGCCGGAAACAATCAGCCCCAGCATTTT

D: TRBD1
size: .
J: TRBJ1-1
V: TRBV7-6
CDR3: CASSLWTGMNTEAFF
DNA: TGTGCCAGCAGCCTTTGGACAGGAATGAACACTGAAGCTTTCTTT

D: TRBD1
size: .
J: TRBJ2-3
V: TRBV2
CDR3: CASKYRGRTDTQYF
DNA: TGTGCCAGCAAATACAGGGGTAGGACAGATACGCAGTATTTT

D: .
size: .
J: TRBJ2-2
V: TRBV4-3
CDR3: CASSQTFEGGTGELFF
DNA: TGCGCCAGCAGCCAAACGTTTGAGGGCGGCACCGGGGAGCTGTTTTTT

D: .
size: .
J: TRBJ2-2
V: TRBV25-1
CDR3: CATREAGNTGELFF
DNA: TGTGCCACTAGGGAGGCAGGGAACACCGGGGAGCTGTTTTTT

D: .
size: .
J: TRBJ1-5
V: TRBV6-6
CDR3: CASSPRVDGNQPQHF
DNA: TGTGCCAGCAGTCCGAGGGTGGATGGCAATCAGCCCCAGCATTTT

D: .
size: .
J: TRBJ1-1
V: TRBV18
CDR3: CASSPQLPRNGAEAFF
DNA: TGTGCCAGCTCACCACAGCTACCCAGGAATGGTGCTGAAGCTTTCTTT

D: .
size: .
J: TRBJ1-4
V: TRBV27
CDR3: CASSLGPGVELFF
DNA: TGTGCCAGCAGTTTAGGGCCGGGGGTCGAACTGTTTTTT

D: .
size: .
J: TRBJ2-1
V: TRBV4-3
CDR3: CASSQGRPQPSPFF
DNA: TGCGCCAGCAGCCAAGGGCGGCCGCAACCCTCCCCGTTCTTC

D: .
size: .
J: TRBJ2-2
V: TRBV7-7
CDR3: CASSLGAGELFF
DNA: TGTGCTAGCAGCTTAGGCGCCGGGGAGCTGTTTTTT

D: .
size: once
J: TRBJ2-7
V: TRBV5-1
CDR3: CASSLDRNGHEQYF
DNA: TGCGCCAGCAGCTTGGACCGGAATGGGCACGAGCAGTACTTC

D: .
size: once
J: TRBJ2-1
V: TRBV7-3
CDR3: CASSPQTSYNEQFF
DNA: TGTGCCAGCAGCCCGCAAACATCCTACAATGAGCAGTTCTTC

D: .
size: .
J: TRBJ2-2
V: TRBV28
CDR3: CASSPIDSTGELFF
DNA: TGTGCCAGCAGTCCGATCGACAGCACCGGGGAGCTGTTTTTT

D: TRBD2
size: .
J: TRBJ2-1
V: TRBV7-3
CDR3: CASSPRTSGSYNEQFF
DNA: TGTGCCAGCAGCCCCCGGACTAGCGGGTCCTACAATGAGCAGTTCTTC

D: .
size: .
J: TRBJ2-7
V: TRBV5-1
CDR3: CASSLELASDISYEQYF
DNA: TGCGCCAGCAGCTTGGAATTGGCTAGCGATATTTCCTACGAGCAGTACTTC

D: .
size: .
J: TRBJ2-7
V: TRBV7-2
CDR3: CASRESYEQYF
DNA: TGTGCCAGCCGGGAATCCTACGAGCAGTACTTC

D: .
size: once
J: TRBJ1-1
V: TRBV2
CDR3: CASWGAENTEAFF
DNA: TGTGCCAGCTGGGGAGCCGAGAACACTGAAGCTTTCTTT

D: TRBD2
size: .
J: TRBJ2-3
V: TRBV9
CDR3: CASSARTSGGVTDTQYF
DNA: TGTGCCAGCAGCGCCCGGACTAGCGGGGGGGTCACAGATACGCAGTATTTT

D: .
size: .
J: TRBJ1-1
V: TRBV5-1
CDR3: CASSLMAGGSTEAFF
DNA: TGCGCCAGCAGCTTGATGGCGGGGGGTAGCACTGAAGCTTTCTTT

D: .
size: .
J: TRBJ2-6
V: TRBV5-1
CDR3: CASEDGANVLTF
DNA: TGCGCCAGCGAGGATGGGGCCAACGTCCTGACTTTC

D: TRBD1
size: .
J: TRBJ1-5
V: TRBV18
CDR3: CASSRDSNQPQHF
DNA: TGTGCCAGCTCGCGGGACAGTAATCAGCCCCAGCATTTT

D: .
size: .
J: TRBJ1-5
V: TRBV18
CDR3: CASSSYNQPQHF
DNA: TGTGCCAGCTCATCGTATAATCAGCCCCAGCATTTT

D: .
size: .
J: TRBJ1-6
V: TRBV6-5
CDR3: CASSYGTGRYNSPLHF
DNA: TGTGCCAGCAGTTACGGAACAGGGCGCTATAATTCACCCCTCCACTTT

D: .
size: few
J: TRBJ1-1
V: TRBV19
CDR3: CASVGTEAFF
DNA: TGTGCCAGTGTCGGCACTGAAGCTTTCTTT

D: TRBD2
size: .
J: TRBJ2-5
V: TRBV6-6
CDR3: CASSQTSGGAGETQYF
DNA: TGTGCCAGCAGCCAGACTAGCGGGGGGGCAGGAGAGACCCAGTACTTC

D: .
size: .
J: TRBJ1-6
V: TRBV14
CDR3: CASSFRQAVINSPLHF
DNA: TGTGCCAGCAGCTTCCGACAGGCGGTGATTAATTCACCCCTCCACTTT

D: .
size: few
J: TRBJ1-2
V: TRBV7-3
CDR3: CASSLTSDRDNGGYTF
DNA: TGTGCCAGCAGCTTAACGTCTGACCGGGACAACGGAGGCTACACCTTC

D: .
size: .
J: TRBJ2-3
V: TRBV27
CDR3: CASSATGSYTDTQYF
DNA: TGTGCCAGCAGTGCCACCGGGTCTTACACAGATACGCAGTATTTT